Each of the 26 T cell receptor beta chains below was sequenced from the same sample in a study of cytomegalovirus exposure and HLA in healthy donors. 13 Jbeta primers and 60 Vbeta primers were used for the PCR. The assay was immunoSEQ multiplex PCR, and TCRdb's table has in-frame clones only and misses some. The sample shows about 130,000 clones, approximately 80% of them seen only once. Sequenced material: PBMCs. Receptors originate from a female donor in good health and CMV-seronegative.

CDR3 in DNA: TGCGCCAGCAGGAAGGGGGCCGGGACTGAAGCTTTCTTT. Encoded protein: CASRKGAGTEAFF. This chain joins TRBV5-1 and TRBJ1-1, with 7 nucleotides matching TRBD1. The length of the CDR3 is 13 residues. Per the germline V gene, CDR1 is SGHRS and CDR2 is YFSETQ. J was trimmed by 5 bases and V by 5 bases; bases with no gene match: 6.

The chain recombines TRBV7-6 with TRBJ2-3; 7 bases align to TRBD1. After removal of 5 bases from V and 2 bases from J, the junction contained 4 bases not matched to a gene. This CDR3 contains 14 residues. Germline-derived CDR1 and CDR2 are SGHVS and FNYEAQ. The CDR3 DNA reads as TGTGCCAGCAGCCGGGACAGATACACAGATACGCAGTATTTT. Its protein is CASSRDRYTDTQYF.

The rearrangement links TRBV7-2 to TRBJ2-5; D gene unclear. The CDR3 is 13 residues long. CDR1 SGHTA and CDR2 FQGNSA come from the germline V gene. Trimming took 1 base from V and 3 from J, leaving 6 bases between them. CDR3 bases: TGTGCCAGCAGCTTAGATCGGGAAGAGACCCAGTACTTC. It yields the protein CASSLDREETQYF.

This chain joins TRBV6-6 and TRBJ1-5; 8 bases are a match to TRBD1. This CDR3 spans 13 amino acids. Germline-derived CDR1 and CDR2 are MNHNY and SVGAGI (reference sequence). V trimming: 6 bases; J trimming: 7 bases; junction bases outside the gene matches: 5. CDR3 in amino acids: CASSRQGRQPQHF. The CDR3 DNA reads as TGTGCCAGCAGCCGACAGGGGAGACAGCCCCAGCATTTT.

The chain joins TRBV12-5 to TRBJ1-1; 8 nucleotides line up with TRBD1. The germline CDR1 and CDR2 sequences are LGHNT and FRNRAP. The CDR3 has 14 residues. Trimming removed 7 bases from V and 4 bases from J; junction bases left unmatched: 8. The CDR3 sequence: CASALDREGTEAFF. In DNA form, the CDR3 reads TGTGCTAGTGCCTTGGACAGGGAGGGCACTGAAGCTTTCTTT.

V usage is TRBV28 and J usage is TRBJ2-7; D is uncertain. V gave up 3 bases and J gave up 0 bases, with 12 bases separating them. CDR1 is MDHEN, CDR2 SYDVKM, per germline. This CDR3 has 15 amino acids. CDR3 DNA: TGTGCCAGCAGTTTGACACTTCCTCCCTCCTACGAGCAGTACTTC. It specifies CASSLTLPPSYEQYF. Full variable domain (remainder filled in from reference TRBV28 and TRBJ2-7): DVKVTQSSRYLVKRTGEKVFLECVQDMDHENMFWYRQDPGLGLRLIYFSYDVKMKEKGDIPEGYSVSREKKERFSLILESASTNQTSMYLCASSLTLPPSYEQYFGPGTRLTVT.

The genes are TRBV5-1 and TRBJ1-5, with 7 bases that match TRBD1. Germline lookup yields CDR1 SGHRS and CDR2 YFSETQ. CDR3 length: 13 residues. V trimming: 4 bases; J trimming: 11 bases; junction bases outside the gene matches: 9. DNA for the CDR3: TGCGCCAGCAGCGTGTCCGGGACAGATTCCCAGCATTTT. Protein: CASSVSGTDSQHF.

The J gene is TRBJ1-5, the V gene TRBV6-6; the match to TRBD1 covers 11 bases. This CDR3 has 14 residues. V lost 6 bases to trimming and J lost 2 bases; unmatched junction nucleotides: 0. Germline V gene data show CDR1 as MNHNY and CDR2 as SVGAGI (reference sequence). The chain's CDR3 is CASRGQGGNQPQHF. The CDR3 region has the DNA TGTGCCAGCAGGGGACAGGGGGGCAATCAGCCCCAGCATTTT.

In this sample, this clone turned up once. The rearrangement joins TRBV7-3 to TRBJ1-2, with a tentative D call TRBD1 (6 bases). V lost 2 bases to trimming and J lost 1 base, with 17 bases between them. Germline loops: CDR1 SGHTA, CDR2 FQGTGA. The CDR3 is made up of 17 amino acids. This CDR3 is CASSLEPGAGFNYGYTF. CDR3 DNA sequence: TGTGCCAGCAGCTTAGAGCCAGGGGCCGGCTTTAACTATGGCTACACCTTC.

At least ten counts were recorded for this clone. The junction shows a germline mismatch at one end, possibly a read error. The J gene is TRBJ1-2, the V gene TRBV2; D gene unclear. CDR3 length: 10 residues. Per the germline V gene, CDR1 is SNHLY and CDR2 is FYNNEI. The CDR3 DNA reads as TGTGCCAGCAGTGGTACACCTCCGATCTTC. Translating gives CASSGTPPIF.

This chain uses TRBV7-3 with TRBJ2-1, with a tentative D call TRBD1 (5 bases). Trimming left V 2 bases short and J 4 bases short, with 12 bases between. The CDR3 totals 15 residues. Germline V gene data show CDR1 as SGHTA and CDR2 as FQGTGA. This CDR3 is CASSLSGLSYNEQFF. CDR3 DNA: TGTGCCAGCAGCTTATCAGGGCTATCGTACAATGAGCAGTTCTTC. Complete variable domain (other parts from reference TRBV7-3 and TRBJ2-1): GAGVSQTPSNKVTEKGKYVELRCDPISGHTALYWYRQSLGQGPEFLIYFQGTGAADDSGLPNDRFFAVRPEGSVSTLKIQRTERGDSAVYLCASSLSGLSYNEQFFGPGTRLTVL.

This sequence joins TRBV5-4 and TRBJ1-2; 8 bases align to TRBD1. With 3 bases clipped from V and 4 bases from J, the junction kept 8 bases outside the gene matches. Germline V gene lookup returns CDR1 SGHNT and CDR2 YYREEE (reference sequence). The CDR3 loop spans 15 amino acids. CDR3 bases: TGTGCCAGCAGCTCCCAGGGGGCGCACGGCTATGGCTACACCTTC. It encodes CASSSQGAHGYGYTF.

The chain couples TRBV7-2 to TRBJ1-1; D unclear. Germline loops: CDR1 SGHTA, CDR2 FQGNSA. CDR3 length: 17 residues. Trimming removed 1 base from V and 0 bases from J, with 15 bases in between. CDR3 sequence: CASSLDRETGMNTEAFF. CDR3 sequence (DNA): TGTGCCAGCAGCTTAGATCGGGAGACGGGTATGAACACTGAAGCTTTCTTT.

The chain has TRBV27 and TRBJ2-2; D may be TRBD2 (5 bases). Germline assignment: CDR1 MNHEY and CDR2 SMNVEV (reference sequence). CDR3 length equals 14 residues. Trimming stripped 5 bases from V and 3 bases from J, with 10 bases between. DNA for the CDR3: TGTGCCAGCAGTACCGGCGGGTACACCGGGGAGCTGTTTTTT. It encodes CASSTGGYTGELFF.

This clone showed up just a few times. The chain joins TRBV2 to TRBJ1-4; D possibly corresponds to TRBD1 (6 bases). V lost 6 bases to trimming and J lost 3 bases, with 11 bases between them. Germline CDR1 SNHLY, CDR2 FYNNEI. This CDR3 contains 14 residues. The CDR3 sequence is CASRRQVANEKLFF. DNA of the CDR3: TGTGCCAGCAGGAGACAGGTGGCTAATGAAAAACTGTTTTTT.

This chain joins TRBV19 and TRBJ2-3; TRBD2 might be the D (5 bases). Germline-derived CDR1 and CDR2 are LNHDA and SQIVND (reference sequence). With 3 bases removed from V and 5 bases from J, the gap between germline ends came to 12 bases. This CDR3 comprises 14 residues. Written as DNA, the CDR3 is TGTGCCAGTAGTATCCTATACGGAGGAGATACGCAGTATTTT. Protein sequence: CASSILYGGDTQYF.

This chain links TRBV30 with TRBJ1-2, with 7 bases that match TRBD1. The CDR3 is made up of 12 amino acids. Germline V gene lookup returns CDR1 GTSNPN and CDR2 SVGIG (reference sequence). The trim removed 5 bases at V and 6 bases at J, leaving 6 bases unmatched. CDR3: CAWDRDPHGYTF. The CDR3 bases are TGTGCCTGGGACAGGGACCCTCATGGCTACACCTTC.

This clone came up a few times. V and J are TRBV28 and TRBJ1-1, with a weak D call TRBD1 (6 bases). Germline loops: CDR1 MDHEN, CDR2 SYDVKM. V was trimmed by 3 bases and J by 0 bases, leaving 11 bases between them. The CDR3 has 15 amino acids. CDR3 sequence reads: CASSFQGIMNTEAFF. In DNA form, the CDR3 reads TGTGCCAGCAGTTTTCAGGGGATCATGAACACTGAAGCTTTCTTT.

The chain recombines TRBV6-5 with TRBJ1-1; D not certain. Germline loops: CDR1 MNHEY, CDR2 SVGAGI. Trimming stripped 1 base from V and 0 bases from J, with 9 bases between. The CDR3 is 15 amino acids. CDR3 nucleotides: TGTGCCAGCAGTTACTTAGGTGGAGTGAACACTGAAGCTTTCTTT. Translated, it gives CASSYLGGVNTEAFF.

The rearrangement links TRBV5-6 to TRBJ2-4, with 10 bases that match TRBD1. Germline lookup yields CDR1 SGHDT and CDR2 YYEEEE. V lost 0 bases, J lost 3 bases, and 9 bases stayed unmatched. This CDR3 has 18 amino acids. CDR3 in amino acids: CASSLEWGTGVGKNIQYF. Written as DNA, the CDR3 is TGTGCCAGCAGCTTGGAGTGGGGGACAGGGGTCGGCAAAAACATTCAGTACTTC.

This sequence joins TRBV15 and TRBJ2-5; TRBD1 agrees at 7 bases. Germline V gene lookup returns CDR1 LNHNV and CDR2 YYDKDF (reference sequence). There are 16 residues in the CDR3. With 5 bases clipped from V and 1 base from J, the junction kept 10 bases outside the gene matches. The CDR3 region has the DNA TGTGCCACCAGCTACATCACCGGGACAGCCCAAGAGACCCAGTACTTC. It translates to CATSYITGTAQETQYF.

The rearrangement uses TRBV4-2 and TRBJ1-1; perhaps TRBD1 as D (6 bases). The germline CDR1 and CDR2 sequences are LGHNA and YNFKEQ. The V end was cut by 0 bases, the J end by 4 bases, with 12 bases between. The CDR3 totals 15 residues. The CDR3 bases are TGTGCCAGCAGCCAAGAAGGGGGGGCTGGCACTGAAGCTTTCTTT. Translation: CASSQEGGAGTEAFF.

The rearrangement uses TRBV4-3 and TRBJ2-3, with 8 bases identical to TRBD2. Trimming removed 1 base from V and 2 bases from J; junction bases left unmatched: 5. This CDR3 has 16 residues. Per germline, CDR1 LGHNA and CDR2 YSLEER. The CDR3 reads CASSQVAGGNTDTQYF. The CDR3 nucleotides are TGCGCCAGCAGCCAAGTGGCGGGAGGTAACACAGATACGCAGTATTTT.

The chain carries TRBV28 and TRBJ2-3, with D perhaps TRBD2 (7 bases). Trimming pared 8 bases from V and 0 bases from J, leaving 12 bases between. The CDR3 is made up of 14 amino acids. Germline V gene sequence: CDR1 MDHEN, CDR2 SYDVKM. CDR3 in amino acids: CASGGAGSTDTQYF. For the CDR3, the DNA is TGTGCCAGCGGGGGGGCGGGGAGCACAGATACGCAGTATTTT.

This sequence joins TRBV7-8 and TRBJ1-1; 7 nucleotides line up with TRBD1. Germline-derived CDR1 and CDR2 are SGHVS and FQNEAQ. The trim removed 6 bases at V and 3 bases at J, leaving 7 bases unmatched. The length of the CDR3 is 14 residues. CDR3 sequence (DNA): TGTGCCAGCAGTAACAGGGGCATGGACACTGAAGCTTTCTTT. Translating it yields CASSNRGMDTEAFF.

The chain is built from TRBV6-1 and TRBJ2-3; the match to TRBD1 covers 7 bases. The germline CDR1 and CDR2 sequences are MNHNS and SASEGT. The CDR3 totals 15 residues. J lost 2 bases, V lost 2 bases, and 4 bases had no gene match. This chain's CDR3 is CASSEFDRVTDTQYF. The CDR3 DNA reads TGTGCCAGCAGTGAATTCGACAGGGTCACAGATACGCAGTATTTT.